These 19 T cell receptor beta chains were sequenced from one sample in a study of tumor-infiltrating lymphocytes in primary liver carcinoma. For each extraction, RNA and DNA were obtained together from approximately 20-30 mg of unsorted bulk tissue. From approximately 550 ng of total RNA, TCR beta-specific cDNA was reverse-transcribed using a constant-region primer. A slightly modified ARM-PCR protocol with three nested multiplex PCR rounds produced these TCR beta libraries. The two initial PCR rounds, about 9 cycles each, used TRBV1-TRBV30 forward and C-beta reverse primers. TCRdb called the multiplex PCR reads again in MiXCR, with one record for every CDR3 protein. The sample yields around 71,000 distinct CDR3 sequences, about 70% seen once. Material: liver tumor tissue from sampling region 4. Subset reported: tumor region T4, right-lateral pole. The source is a woman aged 60-75 years with primary liver carcinoma and hepatitis B virus infection.

In this sample, this clonotype is large. This chain links TRBV29-1 with TRBJ2-5; 7 bases fit TRBD1. Looked up from germline, CDR1 is SQVTM and CDR2 is ANQGSEA. J lost 2 bases, V lost 1 base, and 7 bases had no gene match. The CDR3 consists of 15 residues. CDR3 nucleotide sequence: TGCAGCGTTGAAGGGGCTACAGGGGAACAAGAGACCCAGTACTTC. It translates to CSVEGATGEQETQYF.

This clonotype was counted a few times. This rearrangement joins TRBV28 to TRBJ1-1, with D perhaps matching TRBD1 (6 bases). The length of the CDR3 is 16 residues. The germline V gene has CDR1 MDHEN and CDR2 SYDVKM. Trimming pared 5 bases from V and 2 bases from J, leaving 18 bases between. As DNA, the CDR3 is TGTGCCAGCAGTCAGGGCGGGGCAGGGGCAAACACTGAAGCTTTCTTT. This gives the protein CASSQGGAGANTEAFF.

This clonotype has a handful of counts. A single base separates this from a much larger clone, so it may be a read error. The chain is built from TRBV6-6 and TRBJ2-1, with 7 bases identical to TRBD2. The germline V gene encodes CDR1 MNHNY and CDR2 SVGAGI (reference sequence). The CDR3 has 14 amino acids. In DNA, the CDR3 is TGTGCCAGCAGAGGACTAGTTAATGACAATGAGCAGTCCTTC. This gives the protein CASRGLVNDNEQSF.

The rearrangement links TRBV11-2 to TRBJ2-7; 10 bases align to TRBD2. V shed 10 bases and J 2 bases; nucleotides not matched to a gene: 26. Per the germline V gene, CDR1 is SGHAT and CDR2 is FQNNGV. The CDR3 length is 20 residues. CDR3 amino acids: CANNLDVPGLASRKAYEQYF. The CDR3 DNA follows: TGTGCCAACAACTTAGACGTCCCGGGACTAGCGTCTCGAAAGGCCTACGAGCAGTACTTC.

The J gene is TRBJ1-1, the V gene TRBV28; 7 bases fit TRBD1. CDR1 and CDR2 (germline): MDHEN, SYDVKM. The CDR3 consists of 15 residues. J was trimmed by 2 bases and V by 9 bases; bases with no gene match: 12. The CDR3 DNA follows: TGTGCCAGTGGCCGCACAGGGACAGTTAACACTGAAGCTTTCTTT. It specifies CASGRTGTVNTEAFF.

With respect to this clonotype: Germline is not matched at one junction end, which may reflect a read error. The V and J genes are TRBV7-8 and TRBJ2-7; 7 nucleotides align to TRBD1. Germline V gene data show CDR1 as SGHVS and CDR2 as FQNEAQ. CDR3 length: 14 amino acids. The CDR3 region is CAGSGQGVNHEQYF. DNA for the CDR3: TGTGCCGGCAGTGGGCAGGGGGTCAACCACGAGCAGTACTTC.

The chain links TRBV29-1 to TRBJ2-3, with D tentatively TRBD2 (6 bases). The CDR3 loop spans 15 amino acids. Trimming cost V 4 bases and J 4 bases, with 18 bases left between them. CDR1 is SQVTM and CDR2 is ANQGSEA in the germline V gene. This CDR3 is CSVVQAGRGSDTQYF. CDR3 coding DNA: TGCAGCGTTGTCCAGGCGGGGAGAGGGTCAGATACGCAGTATTTT.

The chain uses TRBV6-1 and TRBJ2-7, with 7 bases aligning to TRBD1. In germline, CDR1 is MNHNS, CDR2 SASEGT. Losses at the gene ends were 5 bases for V and 2 bases for J; bases not matched to a gene: 6. This CDR3 comprises 14 residues. CDR3 DNA: TGTGCCAGCAGTATGACAGGGTATACCTACGAGCAGTACTTC. Translating it yields CASSMTGYTYEQYF.

Comments on this clonotype: One base away lies a much larger clone, so this may be a sequencing read error. The rearrangement joins TRBV2 to TRBJ2-3; D unclear. Germline CDR1 SNHLY, CDR2 FYNNEI. V was clipped by 7 bases and J by 10 bases, with 15 bases between them. This CDR3 contains 12 residues. CDR3 sequence: CASMAGGDAQYF. The CDR3 nucleotides read TGTGCCAGCATGGCTGGTGGTGATGCGCAGTATTTT.

At least ten counts were recorded for this clonotype. The chain couples TRBV28 to TRBJ2-3; weak D call: TRBD1 (6 bases). CDR1 MDHEN and CDR2 SYDVKM come from the germline V gene. Trimming took 4 bases from V and 1 from J, leaving 18 bases between them. This CDR3 comprises 17 residues. This CDR3 reads CASSSLGPGDGTDTQYF. The DNA of the CDR3 is TGTGCCAGCAGTTCCCTAGGGCCAGGGGATGGCACAGATACGCAGTATTTT.

J is TRBJ1-2 and V is TRBV28, with D possibly TRBD1 on 6 matching bases. The CDR3 is 13 amino acids. With 3 bases removed from V and 9 bases from J, the gap between germline ends came to 14 bases. In germline, CDR1 is MDHEN, CDR2 SYDVKM. CDR3 amino acids: CASSFRQVVRYTF. The DNA for the CDR3 is TGTGCCAGCAGTTTTCGACAGGTTGTTCGCTACACCTTC.

This clonotype is medium-sized. V is TRBV6-1 and J is TRBJ1-2; D ambiguous. Looked up from germline, CDR1 is MNHNS and CDR2 is SASEGT. V was trimmed by 6 bases and J by 2 bases, leaving 4 bases between them. The CDR3 totals 11 residues. This CDR3 is CASRANYGYTF. CDR3 DNA sequence: TGTGCCAGCAGAGCCAACTATGGCTACACCTTC.

Remarks on this clonotype: A much bigger clone sits one base away, suggesting this may be a read error. The chain has TRBV30 and TRBJ1-2; D gene uncertain. The CDR3 is 13 amino acids. The V end was cut by 0 bases, the J end by 6 bases, with 11 bases between. Germline V lookup: CDR1 GTSNPN, CDR2 SVGIG (reference sequence). The CDR3: CAWSVTPVNGYTF. For the CDR3, the DNA is TGTGCCTGGAGTGTGACCCCGGTCAATGGCTACACCTTC.

This clonotype was seen at least ten times. This chain connects TRBV10-2 to TRBJ1-5; D gene uncertain. The CDR3 is 14 residues long. V lost 2 bases, J lost 5 bases, and 10 bases lay in between. Per the germline V gene, CDR1 is WSHSY and CDR2 is SAAADI. The CDR3 sequence: CASSERQSHQPQHF. CDR3 bases: TGCGCCAGCAGTGAGAGGCAGTCCCATCAGCCCCAGCATTTT.

This chain links TRBV20-1 with TRBJ2-5; possible D gene TRBD2, 6 bases. CDR1 and CDR2 (germline): DFQATT, SNEGSKA (reference sequence). The CDR3 is 16 residues long. Trimming cost V 4 bases and J 0 bases, with 18 bases left between them. Here the CDR3 DNA reads TGCAGTGCTACCTCCACTGGCGGGGCGTACCAAGAGACCCAGTACTTC. The encoded protein is CSATSTGGAYQETQYF.

This clonotype appeared once. A much larger clone differs by one base, so this may be a read error. The rearrangement links TRBV30 to TRBJ2-2, with 7 bases matching TRBD1. The CDR3 extends over 15 amino acids. Looked up from germline, CDR1 is GTSNPN and CDR2 is SVGIG (reference sequence). The CDR3 sequence: CVWTGRRTVTGELFF. In DNA form, the CDR3 reads TGTGTCTGGACAGGAAGGCGAACGGTCACCGGGGAGCTGTTTTTT.

V usage is TRBV6-5 and J usage is TRBJ1-2; weak D call: TRBD1 (6 bases). Germline loops: CDR1 MNHEY, CDR2 SVGAGI. This CDR3 has 13 residues. V was pared by 7 bases and J by 4 bases, with 13 bases between. CDR3 bases: TGTGCCAGCAATATCGGGACAATCTATGGCTACACCTTC. It yields the protein CASNIGTIYGYTF.

This clonotype has only a few counts. V and J are TRBV6-5 and TRBJ1-6; 8 bases fit TRBD1. Per germline, CDR1 MNHEY and CDR2 SVGAGI. The CDR3 sequence is 15 residues long. With 5 bases clipped from V and 6 bases from J, the junction kept 6 bases outside the gene matches. CDR3: CASSTQGVGNSPLHF. The CDR3 nucleotides are TGTGCCAGCAGTACACAGGGGGTGGGTAATTCACCCCTCCACTTT.

A note on this clonotype: One end of the junction does not line up with germline, which may come from a read error. The CDR3 spells CASDRGTFNEQFF. CDR3 nucleotide sequence: TGTGCTAGTGACCGAGGGACTTTCAATGAGCAGTTCTTT. The chain carries TRBV12-5 and TRBJ2-1, with D perhaps matching TRBD2 (6 bases). Germline loops: CDR1 LGHNT, CDR2 FRNRAP. The CDR3 spans 13 residues.